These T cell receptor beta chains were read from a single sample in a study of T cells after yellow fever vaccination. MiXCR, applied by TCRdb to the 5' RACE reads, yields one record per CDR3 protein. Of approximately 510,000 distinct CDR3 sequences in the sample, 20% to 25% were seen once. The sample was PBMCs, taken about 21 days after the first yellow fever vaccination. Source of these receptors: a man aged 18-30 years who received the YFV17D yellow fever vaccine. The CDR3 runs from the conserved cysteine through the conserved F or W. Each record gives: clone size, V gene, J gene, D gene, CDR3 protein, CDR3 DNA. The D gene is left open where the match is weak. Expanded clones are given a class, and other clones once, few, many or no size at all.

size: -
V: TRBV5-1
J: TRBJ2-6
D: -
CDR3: CASTRGSGANVLTF
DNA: TGCGCCAGTACGAGGGGTTCTGGGGCCAACGTCCTGACTTTC

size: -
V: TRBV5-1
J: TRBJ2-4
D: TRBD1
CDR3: CASSQWDRVNIQYF
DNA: TGCGCCAGCAGCCAGTGGGACAGGGTGAACATTCAGTACTTC

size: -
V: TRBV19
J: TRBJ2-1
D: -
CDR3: CASSILAEQFF
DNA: TGTGCCAGTAGTATATTGGCTGAGCAGTTCTTC

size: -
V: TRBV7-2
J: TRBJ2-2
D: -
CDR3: CASSLAGGKNTGELFF
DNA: TGTGCCAGCAGCTTAGCCGGGGGAAAGAACACCGGGGAGCTGTTTTTT

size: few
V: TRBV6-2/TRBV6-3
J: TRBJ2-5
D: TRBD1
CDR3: CASNRTGGIRPETQYF
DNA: TGTGCCAGCAACAGAACAGGGGGGATTCGCCCAGAGACCCAGTACTTC

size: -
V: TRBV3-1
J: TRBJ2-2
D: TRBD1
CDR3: CASSLGQGIYTGELFF
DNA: TGTGCCAGCAGCCTTGGACAGGGTATTTACACCGGGGAGCTGTTTTTT

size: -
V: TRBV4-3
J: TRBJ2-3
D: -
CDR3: CAAGDSTDTQYF
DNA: TGCGCCGCAGGGGATAGCACAGATACGCAGTATTTT

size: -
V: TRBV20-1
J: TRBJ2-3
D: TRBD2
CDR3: CSAESGGRTDTQYF
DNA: TGCAGTGCAGAGAGCGGGGGGCGCACAGATACGCAGTATTTT

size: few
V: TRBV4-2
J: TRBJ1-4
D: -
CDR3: CASSQEDGTNEKLFF
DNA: TGTGCCAGCAGCCAAGAAGACGGGACTAATGAAAAACTGTTTTTT

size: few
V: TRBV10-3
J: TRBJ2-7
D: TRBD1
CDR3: CAISVGTGYEQYF
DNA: TGTGCCATCAGTGTTGGGACAGGGTACGAGCAGTACTTC

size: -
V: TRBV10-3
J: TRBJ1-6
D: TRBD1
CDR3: CATGQKDSPLHF
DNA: TGTGCCACGGGACAGAAGGATTCACCCCTCCACTTT

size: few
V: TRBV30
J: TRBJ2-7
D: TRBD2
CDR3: CACNGLAGYEQYF
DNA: TGTGCCTGTAACGGACTAGCGGGCTACGAGCAGTACTTC

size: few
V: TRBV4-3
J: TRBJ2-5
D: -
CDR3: CASSPDRAETQYF
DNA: TGCGCCAGCAGCCCCGATAGGGCAGAGACCCAGTACTTC

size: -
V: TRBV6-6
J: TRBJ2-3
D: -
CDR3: CASDVGTDTQYF
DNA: TGTGCCAGCGACGTGGGCACAGATACGCAGTATTTT

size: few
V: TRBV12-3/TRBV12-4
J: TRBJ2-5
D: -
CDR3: CASGYGTVKETQYF
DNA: TGTGCCAGCGGATACGGGACGGTGAAAGAGACCCAGTACTTC

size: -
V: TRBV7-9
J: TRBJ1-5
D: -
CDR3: CASSTGLLNQPQHF
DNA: TGTGCCAGCAGCACAGGACTCCTCAATCAGCCCCAGCATTTT

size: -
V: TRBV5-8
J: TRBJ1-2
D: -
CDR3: CASSLGAYGYTF
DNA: TGTGCCAGCAGCTTGGGGGCCTACGGCTACACCTTC

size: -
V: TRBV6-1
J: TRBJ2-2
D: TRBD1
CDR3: CASRKTGGATGELFF
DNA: TGTGCCAGCAGAAAGACAGGGGGGGCCACCGGGGAGCTGTTTTTT

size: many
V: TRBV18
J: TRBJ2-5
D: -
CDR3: CASSPWETQYF
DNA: TGTGCCAGCAGCCCCTGGGAGACCCAGTACTTC

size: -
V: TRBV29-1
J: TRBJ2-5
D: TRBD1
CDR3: CSTRPTQGIETQYF
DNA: TGCAGCACCCGGCCTACACAGGGGATAGAGACCCAGTACTTC

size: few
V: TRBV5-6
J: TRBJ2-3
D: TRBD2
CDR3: CASSDGGADTQYF
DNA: TGTGCCAGCAGCGACGGGGGGGCAGATACGCAGTATTTT

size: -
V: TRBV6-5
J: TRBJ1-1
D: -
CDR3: CASSLGTGKAFF
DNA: TGTGCCAGCAGCCTTGGGACGGGGAAAGCTTTCTTT

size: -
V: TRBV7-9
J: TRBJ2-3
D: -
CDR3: CASSSRPLPDTQYF
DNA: TGTGCCAGCAGCTCCCGGCCGCTCCCGGATACGCAGTATTTT

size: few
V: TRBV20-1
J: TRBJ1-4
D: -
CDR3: CSARDQGQGTEKLFF
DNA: TGCAGTGCTAGAGATCAAGGCCAGGGGACTGAAAAACTGTTTTTT